These 31 T cell receptor beta chains originate from one sample sequenced in a study of blood T cell repertoires in COVID-19. Clones were read by immunoSEQ multiplex PCR, and TCRdb kept only the in-frame ones, dropping some. Among about 100,000 clones listed, about 90% were seen once. The sequencing input was peripheral blood. The source is a man aged 30 to 45 in a cohort sampled during active COVID-19.

The gene calls are TRBV2 and TRBJ2-7; 10 positions match TRBD1. The CDR3 length is 13 residues. Germline V gene sequence: CDR1 SNHLY, CDR2 FYNNEI. After removal of 8 bases from V and 2 bases from J, the junction contained 3 bases not matched to a gene. As DNA, the CDR3 is TGTGCCAGCGGGGGACAGGGGACCTACGAGCAGTACTTC. Residues: CASGGQGTYEQYF.

The chain couples TRBV6-2 or TRBV6-3 to TRBJ2-1, with 11 bases fitting TRBD2. The CDR3 has 16 residues. Trimming took 4 bases from V and 4 from J; bases not matched to a gene: 6. Germline CDR1 and CDR2: MNHEY and SVGEGT. The CDR3 sequence: CASSSLAGGTYNEQFF. CDR3 DNA sequence: TGTGCCAGCAGTTCTTTAGCGGGGGGGACTTACAATGAGCAGTTCTTC.

This clone has a single count. The rearrangement links TRBV5-1 to TRBJ2-3; TRBD2 matches at 12 bases. Germline trimming cut 5 bases from V and 4 bases from J; bases unmatched to any gene: 5. The CDR3 is 15 residues long. Germline V gene sequence: CDR1 SGHRS, CDR2 YFSETQ. CDR3: CASRSSGGAADTQYF. The CDR3, as DNA: TGCGCCAGCAGATCTAGCGGGGGGGCCGCAGATACGCAGTATTTT. Together with reference TRBV5-1 and TRBJ2-3, the CDR3 gives the full variable domain: KAGVTQTPRYLIKTRGQQVTLSCSPISGHRSVSWYQQTPGQGLQFLFEYFSETQRNKGNFPGRFSGRQFSNSRSEMNVSTLELGDSALYLCASRSSGGAADTQYFGPGTRLTVL.

This rearrangement joins TRBV7-9 to TRBJ2-5; D may be TRBD1 (6 bases). Germline V gene sequence: CDR1 SEHNR, CDR2 FQNEAQ (reference sequence). This CDR3 has 15 residues. The V gene lost 3 bases and the J gene lost 3 bases, with 14 bases spanning the gap. CDR3 DNA: TGTGCCAGCAGCTTTTTGGGATACAGGGAAGAGACCCAGTACTTC. As protein: CASSFLGYREETQYF.

DNA for the CDR3: TGCGCCAGCAGCTCGGCCCCGACAGGGGGAACCTACGAGCAGTACTTC. This codes for CASSSAPTGGTYEQYF. The chain is built from TRBV5-1 and TRBJ2-7; TRBD1 matches at 9 bases. V shed 3 bases, J shed 2 bases, and the junction held 9 bases outside the gene matches. The CDR3 is made up of 16 amino acids. CDR1 is SGHRS, CDR2 YFSETQ, per germline. Using reference TRBV5-1 and TRBJ2-7 for the parts outside the CDR3, the full variable domain is KAGVTQTPRYLIKTRGQQVTLSCSPISGHRSVSWYQQTPGQGLQFLFEYFSETQRNKGNFPGRFSGRQFSNSRSEMNVSTLELGDSALYLCASSSAPTGGTYEQYFGPGTRLTVT.

This chain uses TRBV11-2 with TRBJ2-3; 12 nucleotides line up with TRBD2. CDR3 length equals 15 residues. V dropped 3 bases and J dropped 5; count of bases not matched to a gene: 3. The germline CDR1 and CDR2 sequences are SGHAT and FQNNGV. This CDR3 reads CASSFLAGGLDTQYF. The CDR3 DNA reads as TGTGCCAGCAGCTTCCTAGCGGGGGGGCTAGATACGCAGTATTTT. Using reference TRBV11-2 and TRBJ2-3 for the parts outside the CDR3, the full variable domain is EAGVAQSPRYKIIEKRQSVAFWCNPISGHATLYWYQQILGQGPKLLIQFQNNGVVDDSQLPKDRFSAERLKGVDSTLKIQPAKLEDSAVYLCASSFLAGGLDTQYFGPGTRLTVL.

In regard to this clone: The junction departs from the called germline gene at one end, perhaps through a read error. This sequence joins TRBV7-2 and TRBJ2-7, with TRBD2 matching 11 bases. The CDR3 has 13 amino acids. CDR1 is SGHTA, CDR2 FQGNSA, per germline. The CDR3, as DNA: TGTGCCAGCAGCCTAGCGGGGGGCTACGAGCAGTACTTC. Amino acids: CASSLAGGYEQYF.

This sequence joins TRBV11-2 and TRBJ1-2; D is unresolved. CDR3 length: 14 amino acids. V lost 5 bases, J lost 4 bases, and 14 bases lay in between. In germline, CDR1 is SGHAT, CDR2 FQNNGV. The CDR3 loop reads CASSPSEGSYGYTF. The CDR3 DNA follows: TGTGCCAGCAGCCCTTCGGAGGGTTCCTATGGCTACACCTTC.

This clone occurred once. CDR3 region: CASSYQSNTEAFF. CDR3 nucleotides: TGTGCCAGCAGTTACCAGTCGAACACTGAAGCTTTCTTT. V and J are TRBV6-2 or TRBV6-3 and TRBJ1-1; D ambiguous. This CDR3 spans 13 amino acids. Germline assignment: CDR1 MNHEY and CDR2 SVGEGT. V was clipped by 2 bases and J by 1 base, with 5 bases between them.

The genes are TRBV27 and TRBJ2-3, with 9 bases identical to TRBD2. V lost 6 bases, J lost 5 bases, and 15 bases stayed unmatched. The CDR3 loop spans 17 amino acids. Germline CDR1 MNHEY, CDR2 SMNVEV (reference sequence). CDR3 bases: TGTGCCAGCAGGGGACGGGATTTGGCGGGGGGGCGAGATACGCAGTATTTT. Translating it yields CASRGRDLAGGRDTQYF.

A single count supports this clone. The CDR3 DNA reads as TGCAGCGTTGAATCTCAGGGGGATGGCTACACCTTC. Its translation is CSVESQGDGYTF. The chain links TRBV29-1 to TRBJ1-2; the match to TRBD1 covers 7 bases. The CDR3 extends over 12 amino acids. J was trimmed by 6 bases and V by 2 bases; bases with no gene match: 3. Germline values: CDR1 SQVTM, CDR2 ANQGSEA.

In its sample, this clone was seen once. This chain connects TRBV6-4 to TRBJ1-1; TRBD1 matches at 8 bases. CDR1 and CDR2 (germline): MRHNA, SNTAGT. Trimming cost V 6 bases and J 1 base; bases outside gene matches: 4. This CDR3 comprises 14 residues. The CDR3 is CASSRTGQNTEAFF. DNA for the CDR3: TGTGCCAGCAGCAGGACAGGGCAGAACACTGAAGCTTTCTTT.

The chain employs TRBV3-1 (or the pseudogene TRBV3-2) and TRBJ1-6, with unresolved D. This CDR3 is 14 amino acids long. Trimming pared 0 bases from V and 14 bases from J, leaving 14 bases between. CDR1 is LGHDT, CDR2 YNNKEL, per germline (reference sequence). CDR3 in amino acids: CASSQEVRVVTLHF. In nucleotides, the CDR3 is TGTGCCAGCAGCCAAGAAGTGCGAGTTGTCACCCTCCACTTT.

The sample holds a few counts of this clone. The chain carries TRBV5-1 and TRBJ1-2; D ambiguous. The germline gives CDR1 SGHRS, CDR2 YFSETQ. The CDR3 contains 14 residues. V gave up 4 bases and J gave up 5 bases, with 15 bases separating them. The CDR3 sequence: CASSPRSSSYGYTF. DNA for the CDR3: TGCGCCAGCAGCCCCCGGAGCAGCTCTTATGGCTACACCTTC.

The rearrangement links TRBV11-3 to TRBJ2-1; maybe TRBD2 (7 bases). The CDR3 consists of 15 residues. V lost 0 bases, J lost 7 bases, and 13 bases lay in between. The germline gives CDR1 SGHNT, CDR2 YENEEA. CDR3 sequence reads: CASSLDRGGGNEQFF. For the CDR3, the DNA is TGTGCCAGCAGCTTAGACCGGGGAGGGGGTAATGAGCAGTTCTTC.

In its sample, this clone was seen a few times. The genes are TRBV7-9 and TRBJ2-7, with a weak D call TRBD1 (5 bases). The CDR3 covers 12 residues. The germline V and J ends were trimmed by 5 bases and 3 bases, with 8 bases remaining between them. The germline gives CDR1 SEHNR, CDR2 FQNEAQ (reference sequence). CDR3 coding DNA: TGTGCCAGCAGCGAGCAGGGCTACGAGCAGTACTTC. Translation gives CASSEQGYEQYF. Full variable domain (missing parts from reference TRBV7-9 and TRBJ2-7): DTGVSQNPRHKITKRGQNVTFRCDPISEHNRLYWYRQTLGQGPEFLTYFQNEAQLEKSRLLSDRFSAERPKGSFSTLEIQRTEQGDSAMYLCASSEQGYEQYFGPGTRLTVT.

This sequence joins TRBV6-4 and TRBJ1-2; 11 bases are shared with TRBD1. The V gene end was trimmed by 0 bases and the J gene end by 3 bases; junction bases not matched to a gene: 3. This CDR3 spans 16 amino acids. The germline V gene has CDR1 MRHNA and CDR2 SNTAGT. DNA for the CDR3: TGTGCCAGCAGTGACTCGGACAGGGGGCCCGACTATGGCTACACCTTC. Amino acids: CASSDSDRGPDYGYTF.

This clone was observed a handful of times. The rearrangement uses TRBV2 and TRBJ1-5, with 8 bases that match TRBD1. V lost 0 bases, J lost 6 bases, and 7 bases stayed unmatched. The germline gives CDR1 SNHLY, CDR2 FYNNEI. This CDR3 region has 16 residues. The CDR3 sequence: CASSEAGGQAGQPQHF. The DNA for the CDR3 is TGTGCCAGCAGTGAAGCGGGGGGACAGGCGGGTCAGCCCCAGCATTTT.

V usage is TRBV14 and J usage is TRBJ2-7; 11 bases agree with TRBD1. The CDR3 has 14 residues. The J segment lost 7 bases and the V segment lost 4 bases, leaving 6 bases of the junction unmatched. Germline V CDR1 and CDR2: SGHDN, FVKESK. CDR3 bases: TGTGCCAGCAGCCGGACAGGGGGCCTGGTTGAGCAGTACTTC. This codes for CASSRTGGLVEQYF.

In nucleotides, the CDR3 is TGTGCCAGCAGCCAAAACGGGAGGGCTTTCTCTTATGGCTACACCTTC. Translation: CASSQNGRAFSYGYTF. J is TRBJ1-2 and V is TRBV9; no clear D. V lost 4 bases and J lost 5, with 21 bases in between. The CDR3 covers 16 residues. In germline, CDR1 is SGDLS, CDR2 YYNGEE.

This chain joins TRBV9 and TRBJ1-3; the match to TRBD1 covers 7 bases. The CDR3 covers 19 residues. Unmatched junction bases numbered 16, after V lost 3 bases and J lost 1 base. Germline assignment: CDR1 SGDLS and CDR2 YYNGEE. CDR3 nucleotide sequence: TGTGCCAGCAGCGCAGACGCGGGCGGACAGGATAAGTCTGGAAACACCATATATTTT. It encodes CASSADAGGQDKSGNTIYF.

The V and J genes are TRBV6-2 or TRBV6-3 and TRBJ1-2, with D possibly being TRBD1 (5 bases). CDR3 size: 14 residues. The germline V gene encodes CDR1 MNHEY and CDR2 SVGEGT. Trimming stripped 2 bases from V and 4 bases from J, with 11 bases between. The CDR3 sequence is CASSYGQGGYGYTF. The CDR3 coding sequence is TGTGCCAGCAGTTACGGGCAGGGCGGCTATGGCTACACCTTC.

The chain carries TRBV6-5 and TRBJ2-3, with 7 bases that match TRBD2. V lost 4 bases and J lost 4; bases outside the gene matches: 8. Germline-derived CDR1 and CDR2 are MNHEY and SVGAGI. CDR3 length: 15 residues. This CDR3 reads CASSSTDAGADTQYF. The CDR3 nucleotides read TGTGCCAGCAGTTCGACAGATGCGGGGGCAGATACGCAGTATTTT.

The rearrangement links TRBV9 to TRBJ1-4, with 10 positions matching TRBD1. Germline CDR1 SGDLS, CDR2 YYNGEE. CDR3 size: 17 residues. V shed 2 bases and J 4 bases; nucleotides not matched to a gene: 8. CDR3 loop: CASSVREGQGFNEKLFF. In DNA, the CDR3 is TGTGCCAGCAGCGTTCGGGAGGGACAGGGGTTTAATGAAAAACTGTTTTTT.

The chain links TRBV7-2 to TRBJ1-3; TRBD1 aligns across 9 bases. Trimming removed 1 base from V and 7 bases from J; junction bases left unmatched: 5. CDR1 is SGHTA, CDR2 FQGNSA, per germline. The CDR3 is made up of 15 amino acids. The CDR3 DNA is TGTGCCAGCAGCTTAGAGGGGACAGGGAGGAACACCATATATTTT. Protein product: CASSLEGTGRNTIYF.

This clone was observed a handful of times. The rearrangement links TRBV9 to TRBJ1-4; TRBD1 aligns across 8 bases. CDR1 and CDR2 from the germline V gene are SGDLS and YYNGEE. The CDR3 covers 16 residues. V lost 4 bases to trimming and J lost 0 bases; unmatched junction nucleotides: 5. CDR3 protein: CASSKQTGATNEKLFF. Written as DNA, the CDR3 is TGTGCCAGCAGCAAACAGACAGGGGCAACTAATGAAAAACTGTTTTTT.

The rearrangement joins TRBV4-3 to TRBJ2-5; 16 nucleotides match TRBD2. V lost 4 bases, J lost 4 bases, and 9 bases stayed unmatched. Germline CDR1 reads LGHNA; CDR2 reads YSLEER. The CDR3 contains 18 residues. The CDR3 DNA reads TGCGCCAGCAGCCCCGGGACTAGCGGGGGGGCCTCGGGAGAGACCCAGTACTTC. It specifies CASSPGTSGGASGETQYF.

With regard to this clone: A read error may account for a junction end that differs from germline. This chain links TRBV20-1 with TRBJ1-2; no clear D. Germline V gene data show CDR1 as DFQATT and CDR2 as SNEGSKA (reference sequence). The length of the CDR3 is 11 residues. The CDR3 DNA is TGCAGTGCTTCCCCTGGGCTGGAGGGTTTCTTC. Translating it yields CSASPGLEGFF.

This chain connects TRBV12-5 to TRBJ1-6; 8 nucleotides match TRBD1. V trimming: 3 bases; J trimming: 8 bases; junction bases outside the gene matches: 12. From germline, CDR1 is LGHNT and CDR2 FRNRAP. The CDR3 extends over 17 amino acids. The CDR3 DNA sequence: TGTGCTAGTGGTTTCCCACAAGGACCAGGGGGCGATTCACCCCTCCACTTT. Amino acid sequence: CASGFPQGPGGDSPLHF. Looking up the rest from reference TRBV12-5 and TRBJ1-6 gives the full variable domain: DARVTQTPRHKVTEMGQEVTMRCQPILGHNTVFWYRQTMMQGLELLAYFRNRAPLDDSGMPKDRFSAEMPDATLATLKIQPSEPRDSAVYFCASGFPQGPGGDSPLHFGNGTRLTVT.

The chain employs TRBV5-1 and TRBJ1-2; a weak D match, TRBD1 (5 bases). This CDR3 contains 17 residues. In germline, CDR1 is SGHRS, CDR2 YFSETQ. V lost 0 bases, J lost 6 bases, and 21 bases lay in between. In DNA, the CDR3 is TGCGCCAGCAGCTTGGGACCCTCGACAACAGGCCTCCATGGCTACACCTTC. Protein: CASSLGPSTTGLHGYTF. Drawing the rest from reference TRBV5-1 and TRBJ1-2, the complete variable domain is KAGVTQTPRYLIKTRGQQVTLSCSPISGHRSVSWYQQTPGQGLQFLFEYFSETQRNKGNFPGRFSGRQFSNSRSEMNVSTLELGDSALYLCASSLGPSTTGLHGYTFGSGTRLTVV.

This sequence joins TRBV7-2 and TRBJ1-5; D unclear. The CDR3 totals 13 residues. CDR1 SGHTA and CDR2 FQGNSA come from the germline V gene. The ends were cut back, 2 bases at V and 7 bases at J, with 9 bases in the middle. The CDR3 sequence is CASSLNQEQPQHF. The CDR3 region has the DNA TGTGCCAGCAGCTTAAACCAGGAACAGCCCCAGCATTTT.